These 32 T cell receptor beta chains were all obtained from the same sample, sequenced in a study of regulatory T cells in long-lasting Graves disease. Library construction for TCR beta used iRepertoire HTBI primers and Arm-PCR of CDR3 regions. TCRdb passed the multiplex PCR reads through MiXCR, listing each CDR3 protein once. The table shows 400,000 to 500,000 distinct CDR3 sequences, with 14% occurring only once. Time point denoted: newly diagnosed GD, antithyroid drugs for less than 3 months. Researchers made the TCR library from RNA that was extracted from PBMCs. These records were also assigned to another study, of T cells in Graves' hyperthyroidism and ophthalmopathy.

The sample here was peripheral blood mononuclear cells (PBMCs), taken at new diagnosis, from a patient treated with antithyroid drugs. The receptors stem from a woman in her fifties or sixties with Graves disease.

The chain links TRBV3-1 to TRBJ2-1; D may be TRBD1 (6 bases). Germline CDR1 LGHDT, CDR2 YNNKEL (reference sequence). The CDR3 contains 13 residues. Trimming took off 7 bases at V and 5 bases at J, with 12 bases between the two ends. DNA of the CDR3: TGTGCCAGCAACCTACAGGGCAACAATGAGCAGTTCTTC. This gives the protein CASNLQGNNEQFF.

This clonotype was seen a few times. The rearrangement joins TRBV30 to TRBJ2-1, with 13 bases that match TRBD2. Germline CDR1 GTSNPN, CDR2 SVGIG (reference sequence). This CDR3 has 18 residues. V gave up 3 bases and J gave up 0 bases; unmatched junction bases: 8. This chain's CDR3 is CAWSLPGLAGISYNEQFF. The CDR3 coding sequence is TGTGCCTGGAGCCTTCCGGGACTAGCGGGGATCTCCTACAATGAGCAGTTCTTC.

This clonotype came up a few times. With a much larger clone just one base away, this may be a read error. The chain uses TRBV2 and TRBJ2-7; 8 bases fit TRBD2. Losses at the gene ends were 7 bases for V and 4 bases for J; bases not matched to a gene: 6. Germline loops: CDR1 SNHLY, CDR2 FYNNEI. The CDR3 is 13 residues long. CDR3 sequence (DNA): TGTGCCAGCAACACTAGCGGTTATTACGAGCAGTACTTC. It specifies CASNTSGYYEQYF.

This clonotype was detected ten times or more. V gene TRBV11-2 combines with J gene TRBJ1-2; 10 nucleotides agree with TRBD1. The J segment lost 1 base and the V segment lost 0 bases, leaving 5 bases of the junction unmatched. The CDR3 loop spans 17 amino acids. Germline V gene sequence: CDR1 SGHAT, CDR2 FQNNGV. Here the CDR3 reads CASSLEVWTGGNYGYTF. The CDR3 nucleotides read TGTGCCAGCAGCTTAGAGGTTTGGACAGGGGGTAACTATGGCTACACCTTC.

This clonotype was recorded at least ten times. CDR3 residues: CASSYRDGGKDEQFF. CDR3 nucleotide sequence: TGTGCCAGCAGTTACCGGGACGGTGGTAAGGATGAGCAGTTCTTC. The V gene is TRBV12-3 or TRBV12-4, the J gene TRBJ2-1; D is perhaps TRBD1 or TRBD2 (5 bases each). The CDR3 contains 15 residues. Trimming removed 4 bases from V and 8 bases from J, with 18 bases in between.

The rearrangement links TRBV2 to TRBJ2-7; TRBD1 matches 7 bases. This CDR3 spans 14 amino acids. The germline gives CDR1 SNHLY, CDR2 FYNNEI. Trimming cost V 6 bases and J 2 bases; bases outside gene matches: 7. The CDR3, as DNA: TGTGCCAGCAGCCGAGACAGGGTACCCTACGAGCAGTACTTC. It codes for CASSRDRVPYEQYF. Together with reference TRBV2 and TRBJ2-7, the CDR3 gives the full variable domain: EPEVTQTPSHQVTQMGQEVILRCVPISNHLYFYWYRQILGQKVEFLVSFYNNEISEKSEIFDDQFSVERPDGSNFTLKIRSTKLEDSAMYFCASSRDRVPYEQYFGPGTRLTVT.

This clonotype occurred a few times. The rearrangement links TRBV5-1 to TRBJ1-5; tentatively, D is TRBD1 (5 bases). V lost 1 base to trimming and J lost 4 bases, with 12 bases between them. The CDR3 covers 15 residues. Per germline, CDR1 SGHRS and CDR2 YFSETQ. Here the CDR3 DNA reads TGCGCCAGCAGCTTGAGGCCAGGGAGTAATCAGCCCCAGCATTTT. Protein sequence: CASSLRPGSNQPQHF.

The chain carries TRBV5-1 and TRBJ2-1; D not resolved. V shed 0 bases and J shed 8 bases, with 24 bases lying between them. This CDR3 is 18 amino acids long. From germline, CDR1 is SGHRS and CDR2 YFSETQ. The CDR3 coding sequence is TGCGCCAGCAGCTTGGGGCTCGGTTTGGCTACCAAATCGTATGAGCAGTTCTTC. Amino acids: CASSLGLGLATKSYEQFF.

This clonotype was seen repeatedly, ten times or more. J is TRBJ1-3 and V is TRBV11-2, with TRBD1 identical over 7 bases. Germline V lookup: CDR1 SGHAT, CDR2 FQNNGV. The CDR3 has 15 residues. Trimming took 6 bases from V and 3 from J; bases not matched to a gene: 8. The CDR3, as DNA: TGTGCCAGCAGGCGCAGGGGGACCTTTGGAAACACCATATATTTT. This gives the protein CASRRRGTFGNTIYF.

The genes are TRBV7-9 and TRBJ2-1; 7 bases agree with TRBD1. The CDR3 loop spans 17 amino acids. Germline V CDR1 and CDR2: SEHNR, FQNEAQ (reference sequence). After removal of 5 bases from V and 0 bases from J, the junction contained 10 bases not matched to a gene. CDR3 sequence (DNA): TGTGCCAGCAGCGGGGACAGTCGCCACAACTCCTACAATGAGCAGTTCTTC. It yields the protein CASSGDSRHNSYNEQFF. The full variable domain, rest sourced from reference TRBV7-9 and TRBJ2-1, is DTGVSQNPRHKITKRGQNVTFRCDPISEHNRLYWYRQTLGQGPEFLTYFQNEAQLEKSRLLSDRFSAERPKGSFSTLEIQRTEQGDSAMYLCASSGDSRHNSYNEQFFGPGTRLTVL.

Ten or more counts support this clonotype. In nucleotides, the CDR3 is TGTGCCAGCAGGCAAACCGGACTAGCGAACTCCTACAATGAGCAGTTCTTC. Translation gives CASRQTGLANSYNEQFF. The chain carries TRBV14 and TRBJ2-1, with TRBD2 matching over 9 bases. V was pared by 6 bases and J by 0 bases, with 9 bases of the junction left unmatched. The germline V gene has CDR1 SGHDN and CDR2 FVKESK. This CDR3 comprises 17 residues.

In this sample, this clonotype turned up once. A much larger clone differs from this one at a single base, so this may be a read error. The chain uses TRBV30 and TRBJ1-2; D ambiguous. CDR1 and CDR2 from the germline V gene are GTSNPN and SVGIG (reference sequence). This CDR3 is built from 17 residues. CDR3 region: CARSVRWSQDTNYGYTF. As DNA, the CDR3 is TGTGCCCGGAGTGTTAGGTGGTCCCAAGACACTAACTATGGCTACACCTTC.

Details on this clonotype: A far bigger clonotype differs at one base, so this is likely a read error. The V and J genes are TRBV12-3 or TRBV12-4 and TRBJ2-3, with 10 bases aligning to TRBD2. The better agreement between TRBJ2-1 and the DNA end casts doubt on the J call. This CDR3 spans 15 amino acids. The CDR3 region is CASTQTSGPASEQFF. The CDR3 coding sequence is TGTGCCAGCACCCAGACTAGCGGGCCTGCCAGTGAGCAGTTCTTC.

This clonotype was observed a handful of times. The V gene is TRBV12-3 or TRBV12-4, the J gene TRBJ1-1; D gene uncertain. The CDR3 has 18 residues. V lost 5 bases and J lost 0, with 22 bases in between. This CDR3 reads CASSRKGFAAAMNTEAFF. CDR3 DNA sequence: TGTGCCAGCAGTAGAAAGGGTTTTGCCGCGGCTATGAACACTGAAGCTTTCTTT.

In its sample, this clonotype was seen a few times. The chain recombines TRBV28 with TRBJ2-7; D is possibly TRBD2 (5 bases). The germline V and J ends were trimmed by 4 bases and 1 base, with 11 bases remaining between them. This CDR3 spans 14 amino acids. Per germline, CDR1 MDHEN and CDR2 SYDVKM. The CDR3 here is CASSSGWRSYEQYF. CDR3 nucleotide sequence: TGTGCCAGCAGTTCGGGGTGGAGGTCCTACGAGCAGTACTTC.

V usage is TRBV7-9 and J usage is TRBJ2-1; 8 bases are a match to TRBD2. V shed 3 bases and J 4 bases; nucleotides not matched to a gene: 5. The CDR3 has 15 amino acids. Germline V gene lookup returns CDR1 SEHNR and CDR2 FQNEAQ (reference sequence). The CDR3 DNA reads as TGTGCCAGCAGCTTTGGACTAGCCGATTACAATGAGCAGTTCTTC. Residues: CASSFGLADYNEQFF.

Here the CDR3 DNA reads TGTGCCAGCAGCCGATCGAACACTGAAGCTTTCTTT. Amino acid sequence: CASSRSNTEAFF. The chain employs TRBV6-1 and TRBJ1-1; D ambiguous. Germline loops: CDR1 MNHNS, CDR2 SASEGT. This CDR3 has 12 residues. V was pared by 6 bases and J by 1 base, with 6 bases between.

This clonotype was seen a few times. This chain connects TRBV2 to TRBJ2-7, with a possible D match to TRBD2 (6 bases). This CDR3 has 15 amino acids. Between the trimmed V and J ends, which lost 0 bases and 0 bases, there was a span of 9 bases. Germline V gene data show CDR1 as SNHLY and CDR2 as FYNNEI. The CDR3 DNA is TGTGCCAGCAGTGAAGCGACAGCGGGCTCCTACGAGCAGTACTTC. The encoded protein is CASSEATAGSYEQYF.

This clonotype was observed at least ten times. This chain joins TRBV28 and TRBJ1-1; no definite D call. Germline CDR1 is MDHEN and CDR2 is SYDVKM. This CDR3 comprises 11 residues. V was cut by 6 bases and J by 5 bases, with 7 bases left in between. The CDR3 nucleotides read TGTGCCAGCAGGTATGCGACTGAAGCTTTCTTT. Protein product: CASRYATEAFF.

As to this clonotype: It differs at one base from a far larger clone, so likely a read error. The rearrangement links TRBV2 to TRBJ2-7, with TRBD2 matching 7 bases. The CDR3 is made up of 15 amino acids. Germline V gene sequence: CDR1 SNHLY, CDR2 FYNNEI. CDR3 DNA: TGTGCCAGCAGTTTCCGACTAGCAGGCTCCTCCGAGCAGTACTTC. Its protein product is CASSFRLAGSSEQYF.

This clonotype was detected ten times or more. The gene calls are TRBV28 and TRBJ1-2; 9 bases line up with TRBD1. V shed 2 bases, J shed 2 bases, and the junction held 6 bases outside the gene matches. The CDR3 consists of 16 residues. From germline, CDR1 is MDHEN and CDR2 SYDVKM. In DNA form, the CDR3 reads TGTGCCAGCAGTTTACCTACAGGGGGCGCGAACTATGGCTACACCTTC. Encoded protein: CASSLPTGGANYGYTF.

The J gene is TRBJ1-5, the V gene TRBV4-1, with unresolved D. The CDR3 runs to 16 residues. Between the trimmed V and J ends, which lost 1 base and 3 bases, there was a span of 13 bases. Per the germline V gene, CDR1 is MGHRA and CDR2 is YSYEKL. This CDR3 reads CASSQAEGRPNQPQHF. In DNA form, the CDR3 reads TGCGCCAGCAGCCAAGCTGAGGGCAGACCCAATCAGCCCCAGCATTTT.

This clonotype occurred many times. The chain recombines TRBV12-3 or TRBV12-4 with TRBJ2-7; 10 bases are a match to TRBD1. This CDR3 has 14 amino acids. V was pared by 6 bases and J by 4 bases, with 6 bases of the junction left unmatched. The CDR3 DNA reads TGTGCCAGCAGCGGGGACAGGGGAACTTACGAGCAGTACTTC. The encoded protein is CASSGDRGTYEQYF.

This clonotype was observed many times. V gene TRBV18 combines with J gene TRBJ1-1, with a tentative D call TRBD1 (6 bases). V was clipped by 5 bases and J by 1 base, with 8 bases between them. This CDR3 spans 13 amino acids. CDR1 KGHSH and CDR2 LQKENI come from the germline V gene. CDR3 amino acids: CASSKDRNTEAFF. Here the CDR3 DNA reads TGTGCCAGCTCAAAGGACAGGAACACTGAAGCTTTCTTT.

There are many counts of this clonotype. The genes are TRBV12-3 or TRBV12-4 and TRBJ2-4; weak D call: TRBD1 (5 bases). Trimming took off 4 bases at V and 6 bases at J, with 7 bases between the two ends. The length of the CDR3 is 12 residues. CDR3 nucleotide sequence: TGTGCCAGCAGTTGGGGCGGAAACATTCAGTACTTC. This encodes CASSWGGNIQYF.

This clonotype was observed many times. This rearrangement joins TRBV18 to TRBJ2-7; 9 nucleotides match TRBD2. The CDR3 loop spans 15 amino acids. After removal of 3 bases from V and 1 base from J, the junction contained 4 bases not matched to a gene. Germline values: CDR1 KGHSH, CDR2 LQKENI. CDR3 region: CASSPLAGKSYEQYF. Here the CDR3 DNA reads TGTGCCAGCTCACCTCTAGCGGGGAAATCCTACGAGCAGTACTTC.

This clonotype has ten or more counts. The gene calls are TRBV2 and TRBJ1-4; tentative D call: TRBD1 (5 bases). Per germline, CDR1 SNHLY and CDR2 FYNNEI. The V and J ends lost 3 bases and 4 bases respectively, with 12 bases between them. The CDR3 contains 15 residues. CDR3 residues: CASSETAGGNEKLFF. Written as DNA, the CDR3 is TGTGCCAGCAGTGAGACGGCGGGGGGTAATGAAAAACTGTTTTTT.

This clonotype was detected only a few times. This chain connects TRBV6-1 to TRBJ2-7, with D perhaps TRBD2 (6 bases). CDR1 MNHNS and CDR2 SASEGT come from the germline V gene. Trimming cost V 6 bases and J 1 base, with 13 bases left between them. The CDR3 length is 14 residues. The CDR3 sequence is CASSQPGGSYEQYF. As DNA, the CDR3 is TGTGCCAGCAGCCAACCCGGGGGATCCTACGAGCAGTACTTC.

This clonotype was counted at least ten times. The chain links TRBV12-3 or TRBV12-4 to TRBJ2-7, with D perhaps matching TRBD1 or TRBD2 (5 bases each). The CDR3 is 14 residues long. V lost 7 bases and J lost 3, with 16 bases in between. In nucleotides, the CDR3 is TGTGCCAGCACCCGAGGGGTCCTAAACTACGAGCAGTACTTC. It yields the protein CASTRGVLNYEQYF.

This clonotype has a count of ten or more. The chain couples TRBV7-8 to TRBJ1-1; D is possibly TRBD1 (6 bases). There are 11 residues in the CDR3. Germline V CDR1 and CDR2: SGHVS, FQNEAQ. V was clipped by 5 bases and J by 8 bases, with 9 bases between them. The CDR3 loop reads CASSTGIEAFF. The CDR3 region has the DNA TGTGCCAGCAGCACAGGGATCGAAGCTTTCTTT.

This clonotype was seen many times. The chain uses TRBV28 and TRBJ2-7; TRBD1 aligns across 8 bases. The CDR3 length is 15 residues. The V and J ends lost 1 base and 5 bases, in that order; junction bases with no gene match: 7. Germline V gene lookup returns CDR1 MDHEN and CDR2 SYDVKM. This CDR3 is CASSLSGTGLNEQYF. The CDR3 nucleotides read TGTGCCAGCAGTTTATCGGGGACAGGTCTAAACGAGCAGTACTTC.

CDR3 DNA sequence: TGTGCCAGCAGCTTCGGCTATAACACCGGGGAGCTGTTTTTT. Translation gives CASSFGYNTGELFF. This chain connects TRBV11-2 to TRBJ2-2; D uncertain. The ends were cut back, 3 bases at V and 2 bases at J, with 7 bases in the middle. The CDR3 has 14 amino acids. The V gene's germline CDR1 is SGHAT and CDR2 FQNNGV.